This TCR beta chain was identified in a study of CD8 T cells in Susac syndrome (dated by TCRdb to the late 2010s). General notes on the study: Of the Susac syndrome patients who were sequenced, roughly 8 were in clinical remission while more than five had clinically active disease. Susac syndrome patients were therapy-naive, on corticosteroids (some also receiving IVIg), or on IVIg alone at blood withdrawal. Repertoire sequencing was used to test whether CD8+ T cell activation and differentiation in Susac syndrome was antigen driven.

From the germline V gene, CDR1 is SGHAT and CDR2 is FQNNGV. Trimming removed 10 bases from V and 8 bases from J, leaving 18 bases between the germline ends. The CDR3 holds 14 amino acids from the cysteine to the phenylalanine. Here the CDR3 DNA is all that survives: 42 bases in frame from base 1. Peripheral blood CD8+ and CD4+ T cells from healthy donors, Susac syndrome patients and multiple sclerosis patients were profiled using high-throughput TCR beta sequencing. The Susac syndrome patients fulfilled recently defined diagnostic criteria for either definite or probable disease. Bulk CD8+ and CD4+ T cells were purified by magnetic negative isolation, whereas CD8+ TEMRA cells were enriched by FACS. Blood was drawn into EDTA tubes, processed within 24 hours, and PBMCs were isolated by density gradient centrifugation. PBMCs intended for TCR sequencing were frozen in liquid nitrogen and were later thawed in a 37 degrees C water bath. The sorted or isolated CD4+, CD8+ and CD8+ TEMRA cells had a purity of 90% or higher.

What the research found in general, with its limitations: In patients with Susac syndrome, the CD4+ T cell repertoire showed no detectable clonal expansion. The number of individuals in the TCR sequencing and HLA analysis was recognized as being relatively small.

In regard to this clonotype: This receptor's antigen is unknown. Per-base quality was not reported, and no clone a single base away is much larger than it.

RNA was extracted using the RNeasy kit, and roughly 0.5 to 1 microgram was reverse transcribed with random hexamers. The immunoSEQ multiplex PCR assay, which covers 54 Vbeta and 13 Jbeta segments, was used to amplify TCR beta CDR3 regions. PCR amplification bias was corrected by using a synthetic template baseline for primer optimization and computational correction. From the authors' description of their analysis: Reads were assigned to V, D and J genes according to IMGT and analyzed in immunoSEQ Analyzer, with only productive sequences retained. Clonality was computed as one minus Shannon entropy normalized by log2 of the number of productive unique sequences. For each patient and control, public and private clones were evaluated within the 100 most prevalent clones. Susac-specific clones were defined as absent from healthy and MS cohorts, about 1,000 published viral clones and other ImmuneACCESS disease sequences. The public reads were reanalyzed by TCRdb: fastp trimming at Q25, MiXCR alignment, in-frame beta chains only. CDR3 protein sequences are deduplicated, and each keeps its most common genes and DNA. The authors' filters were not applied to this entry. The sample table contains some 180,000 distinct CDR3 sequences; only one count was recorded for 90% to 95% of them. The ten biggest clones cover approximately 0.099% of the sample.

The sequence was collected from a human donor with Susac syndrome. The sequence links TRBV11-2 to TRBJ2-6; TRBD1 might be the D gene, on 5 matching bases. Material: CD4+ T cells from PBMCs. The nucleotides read TGTGCCACCACAGACAGCTTTGGTTCCAACGTCCTGACTTTC. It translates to CATTDSFGSNVLTF. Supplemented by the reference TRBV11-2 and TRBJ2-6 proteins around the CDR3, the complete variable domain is EAGVAQSPRYKIIEKRQSVAFWCNPISGHATLYWYQQILGQGPKLLIQFQNNGVVDDSQLPKDRFSAERLKGVDSTLKIQPAKLEDSAVYLCATTDSFGSNVLTFGAGSRLTVL.